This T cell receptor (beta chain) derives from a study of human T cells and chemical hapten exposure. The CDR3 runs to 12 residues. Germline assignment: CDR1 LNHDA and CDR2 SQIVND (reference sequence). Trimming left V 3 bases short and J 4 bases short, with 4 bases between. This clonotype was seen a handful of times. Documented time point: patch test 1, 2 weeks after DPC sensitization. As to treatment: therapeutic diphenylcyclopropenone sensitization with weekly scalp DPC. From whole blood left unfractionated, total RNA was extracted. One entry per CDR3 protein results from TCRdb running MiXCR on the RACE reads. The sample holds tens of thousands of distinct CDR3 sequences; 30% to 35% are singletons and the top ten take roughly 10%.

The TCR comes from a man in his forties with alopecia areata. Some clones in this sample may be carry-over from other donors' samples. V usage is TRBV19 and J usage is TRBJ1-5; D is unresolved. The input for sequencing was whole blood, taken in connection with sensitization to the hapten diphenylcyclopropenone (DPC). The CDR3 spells CASSILNQPQHF. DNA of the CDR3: TGTGCCAGTAGTATCCTTAATCAGCCCCAGCATTTT.